This TCR beta chain was recovered during a study of a mutant IDH1 vaccine in newly diagnosed glioma. Germline V gene lookup returns CDR1 SQVTM and CDR2 ANQGSEA. Deletions cut 1 base from V and 5 bases from J, with 5 bases between. The CDR3 is 12 amino acids. Time point in this sample: week 35, safety follow-up. Every vaccination contained 300 ug of the mutant IDH1 20-mer peptide and was paired with topical imiquimod. Produced via immunoSEQ multiplex PCR; TCRdb's table is partial and in-frame only. Among tens of thousands of clones listed, roughly 92% were seen once. Comments on this clone: Antigen unknown.

The chain carries TRBV29-1 and TRBJ2-2; unclear D gene. The TCR comes from a man aged 50-59 years with glioma. Sequenced here: PBMCs, sampled from a glioma patient whose treatment included an IDH1 peptide vaccine. The CDR3 coding sequence is TGCAGCGTTGAAGGGCGGACCGGGGAGCTGTTTTTT. This sequence encodes CSVEGRTGELFF.